This TCR beta chain emerged from a study of shared clonotypes between healthy human individuals. Naive CD8 populations comprised CD45RO-negative cells positively selected for CCR7, excluding terminally differentiated effector memory CD45RA+ cells. Study donors comprised healthy, HIV-negative adults devoid of recent acute infection or vaccination. Deep-level assay runs were performed. TCRdb's copy holds only in-frame clones and misses some; the assay was immunoSEQ multiplex PCR. The repertoire consists of approximately 2,200,000 clones, with 93% occurring once and the leading ten covering about 1.8%. Germline CDR1 reads MNHEY; CDR2 reads SMNVEV (reference sequence). V was pared by 4 bases and J by 10 bases, with 8 bases between. The CDR3 is 11 residues long. Turning to this clone: The antigen remains unidentified. Additional DNA sequences in this sample encode the identical CDR3.

Study-wide points: Non-shared clonotypes showed lower generation probabilities than clonotypes common to all four donors.

The chain is built from TRBV27 and TRBJ2-1; no definite D call. This receptor was identified in a man between 18 and 35 years old in good health. Some clones in this sample may be carry-over from other donors' samples. The specimen was naive CD8+ T cells from PBMCs. CDR3 sequence (DNA): TGTGCCAGCAGTTCCGGTGGAGAGCAGTTCTTC. This encodes CASSSGGEQFF.